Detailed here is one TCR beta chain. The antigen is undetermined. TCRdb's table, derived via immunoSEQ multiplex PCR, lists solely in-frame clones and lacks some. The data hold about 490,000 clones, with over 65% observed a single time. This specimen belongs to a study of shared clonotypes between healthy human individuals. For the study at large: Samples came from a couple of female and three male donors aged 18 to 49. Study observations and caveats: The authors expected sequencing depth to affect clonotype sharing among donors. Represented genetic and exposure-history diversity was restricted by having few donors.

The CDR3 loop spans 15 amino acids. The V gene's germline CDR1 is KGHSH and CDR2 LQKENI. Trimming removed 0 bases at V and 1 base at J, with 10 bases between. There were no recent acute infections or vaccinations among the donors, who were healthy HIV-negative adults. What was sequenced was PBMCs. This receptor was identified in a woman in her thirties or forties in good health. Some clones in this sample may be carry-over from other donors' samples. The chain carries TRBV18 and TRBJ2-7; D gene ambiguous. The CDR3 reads CASSPPSYGSYEQYF. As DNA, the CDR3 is TGTGCCAGCTCACCACCTAGTTACGGGTCCTACGAGCAGTACTTC.